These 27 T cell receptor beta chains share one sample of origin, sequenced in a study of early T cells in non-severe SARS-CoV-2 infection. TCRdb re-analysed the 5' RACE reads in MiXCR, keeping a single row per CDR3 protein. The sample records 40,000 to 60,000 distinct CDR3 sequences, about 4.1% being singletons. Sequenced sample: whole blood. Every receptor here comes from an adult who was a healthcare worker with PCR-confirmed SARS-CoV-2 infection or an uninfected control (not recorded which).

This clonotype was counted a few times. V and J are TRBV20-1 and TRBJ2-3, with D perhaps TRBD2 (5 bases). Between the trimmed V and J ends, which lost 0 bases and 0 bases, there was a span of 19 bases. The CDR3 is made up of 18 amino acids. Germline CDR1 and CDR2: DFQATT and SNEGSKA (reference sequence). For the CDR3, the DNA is TGCAGTGCTAGAGATAGCTCGCGCGGACTCTCTAGCACAGATACGCAGTATTTT. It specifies CSARDSSRGLSSTDTQYF.

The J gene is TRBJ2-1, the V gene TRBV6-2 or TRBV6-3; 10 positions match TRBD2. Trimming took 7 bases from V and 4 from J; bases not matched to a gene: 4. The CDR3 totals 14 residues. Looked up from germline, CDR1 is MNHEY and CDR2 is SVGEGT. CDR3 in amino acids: CASTGLAEYNEQFF. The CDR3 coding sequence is TGTGCCAGCACTGGACTAGCGGAGTACAATGAGCAGTTCTTC.

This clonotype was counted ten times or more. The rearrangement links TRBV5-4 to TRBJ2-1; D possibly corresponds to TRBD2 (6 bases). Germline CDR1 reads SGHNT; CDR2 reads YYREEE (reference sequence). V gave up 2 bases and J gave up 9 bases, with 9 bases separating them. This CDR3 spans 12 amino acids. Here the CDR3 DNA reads TGTGCCAGCAGCTTAGGGCGGGGTGAGCAGTTCTTC. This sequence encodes CASSLGRGEQFF.

As DNA, the CDR3 is TGTGCCAGCAAAACTAGCGGATACGAGCAGTACTTC. This translates into CASKTSGYEQYF. This chain uses TRBV6-5 with TRBJ2-7, with 8 bases identical to TRBD2. The CDR3 length is 12 residues. J was trimmed by 4 bases and V by 7 bases; bases with no gene match: 3. Germline V gene lookup returns CDR1 MNHEY and CDR2 SVGAGI.

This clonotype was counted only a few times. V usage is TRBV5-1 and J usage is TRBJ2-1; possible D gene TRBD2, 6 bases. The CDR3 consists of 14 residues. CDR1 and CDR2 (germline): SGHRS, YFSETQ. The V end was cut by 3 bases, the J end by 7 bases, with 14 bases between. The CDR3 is CASSSDPGGNEQFF. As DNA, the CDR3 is TGCGCCAGCAGCTCCGACCCCGGGGGTAATGAGCAGTTCTTC.

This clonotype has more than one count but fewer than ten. The CDR3 protein is CATERSLASPLHF. CDR3 coding DNA: TGTGCGACGGAACGGTCACTAGCCTCACCCCTCCACTTT. V usage is TRBV6-1 and J usage is TRBJ1-6, with D hard to call. Germline CDR1 and CDR2: MNHNS and SASEGT. The CDR3 consists of 13 residues.

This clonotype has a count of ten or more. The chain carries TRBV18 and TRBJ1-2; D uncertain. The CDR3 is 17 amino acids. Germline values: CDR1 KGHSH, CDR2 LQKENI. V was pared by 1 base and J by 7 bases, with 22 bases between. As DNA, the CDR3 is TGTGCCAGCTCACCACTAAAAGGTAACAGCGAAATACGTGGCTACACCTTC. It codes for CASSPLKGNSEIRGYTF.

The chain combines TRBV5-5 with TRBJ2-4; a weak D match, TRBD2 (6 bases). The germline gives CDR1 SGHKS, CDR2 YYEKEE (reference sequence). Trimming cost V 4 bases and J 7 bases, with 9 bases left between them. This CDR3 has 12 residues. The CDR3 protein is CASSRDWNIQYF. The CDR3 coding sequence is TGTGCCAGCAGCCGGGACTGGAACATTCAGTACTTC.

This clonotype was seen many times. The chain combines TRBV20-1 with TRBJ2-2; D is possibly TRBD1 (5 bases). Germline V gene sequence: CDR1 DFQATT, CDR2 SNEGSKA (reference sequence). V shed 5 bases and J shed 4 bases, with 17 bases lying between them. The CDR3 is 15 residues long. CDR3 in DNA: TGCAGTGCTCCAGACCCAGGGAAGGCCACCGGGGAGCTGTTTTTT. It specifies CSAPDPGKATGELFF.

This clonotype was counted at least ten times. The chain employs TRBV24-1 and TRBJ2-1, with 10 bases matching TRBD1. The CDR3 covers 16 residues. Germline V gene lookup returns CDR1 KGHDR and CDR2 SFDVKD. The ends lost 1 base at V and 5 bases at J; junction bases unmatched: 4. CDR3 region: CATSDFDRGLNNEQFF. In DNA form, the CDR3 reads TGTGCCACCAGTGATTTCGACAGGGGGCTTAACAATGAGCAGTTCTTC.

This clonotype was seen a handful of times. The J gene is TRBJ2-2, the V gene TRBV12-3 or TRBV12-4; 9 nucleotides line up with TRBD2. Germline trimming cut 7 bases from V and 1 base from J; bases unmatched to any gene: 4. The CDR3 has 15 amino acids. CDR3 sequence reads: CASTLTSGNTGELFF. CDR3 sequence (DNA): TGTGCCAGCACCTTGACTAGCGGGAACACCGGGGAGCTGTTTTTT.

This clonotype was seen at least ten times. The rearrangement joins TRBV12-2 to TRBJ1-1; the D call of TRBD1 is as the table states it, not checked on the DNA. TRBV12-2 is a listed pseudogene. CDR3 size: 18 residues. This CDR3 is CASRLESQGFSNCTEAFF. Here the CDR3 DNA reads TGTGCAAGTCGCTTAGAGTCACAGGGCTTCTCTAATTGCACTGAAGCTTTCTTT.

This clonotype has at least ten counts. The CDR3 DNA reads TGTGCCAGCAGCTTAGGGTACTGGCAGCCGGAAGAACTAAGCTCTGGAAACACCATATATTTT. Encoded protein: CASSLGYWQPEELSSGNTIYF. The rearrangement links TRBV11-2 to TRBJ1-3; D gene ambiguous. This CDR3 contains 21 residues. The germline CDR1 and CDR2 sequences are SGHAT and FQNNGV. V lost 1 base, J lost 0 bases, and 25 bases lay in between. Combining the CDR3 with reference TRBV11-2 and TRBJ1-3 gives the whole variable domain EAGVAQSPRYKIIEKRQSVAFWCNPISGHATLYWYQQILGQGPKLLIQFQNNGVVDDSQLPKDRFSAERLKGVDSTLKIQPAKLEDSAVYLCASSLGYWQPEELSSGNTIYFGEGSWLTVV.

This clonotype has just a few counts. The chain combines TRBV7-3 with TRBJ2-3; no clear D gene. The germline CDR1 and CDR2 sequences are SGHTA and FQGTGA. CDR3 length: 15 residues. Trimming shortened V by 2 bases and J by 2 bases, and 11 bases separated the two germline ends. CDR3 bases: TGTGCCAGCAGCTTAGATAACACTCTCACAGATACGCAGTATTTT. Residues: CASSLDNTLTDTQYF. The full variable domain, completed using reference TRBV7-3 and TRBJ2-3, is GAGVSQTPSNKVTEKGKYVELRCDPISGHTALYWYRQSLGQGPEFLIYFQGTGAADDSGLPNDRFFAVRPEGSVSTLKIQRTERGDSAVYLCASSLDNTLTDTQYFGPGTRLTVL.

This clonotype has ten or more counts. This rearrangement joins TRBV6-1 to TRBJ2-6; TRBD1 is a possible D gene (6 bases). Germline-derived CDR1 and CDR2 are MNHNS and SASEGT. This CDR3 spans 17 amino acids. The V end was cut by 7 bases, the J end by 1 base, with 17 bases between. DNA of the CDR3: TGTGCCAGCACTCGAGGGGTCACAGGGTCTGGGGCCAACGTCCTGACTTTC. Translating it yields CASTRGVTGSGANVLTF.

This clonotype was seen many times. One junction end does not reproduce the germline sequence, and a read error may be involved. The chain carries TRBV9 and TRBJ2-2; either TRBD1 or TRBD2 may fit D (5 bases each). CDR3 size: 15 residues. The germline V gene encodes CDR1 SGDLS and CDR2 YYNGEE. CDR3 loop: CATSVGVVNTGELFF. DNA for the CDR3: TGTGCCACCAGCGTGGGGGTCGTGAACACCGGGGAGCTGTTTTTT. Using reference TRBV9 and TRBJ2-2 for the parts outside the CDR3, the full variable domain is DSGVTQTPKHLITATGQRVTLRCSPRSGDLSVYWYQQSLDQGLQFLIQYYNGEERAKGNILERFSAQQFPDLHSELNLSSLELGDSALYFCATSVGVVNTGELFFGEGSRLTVL.

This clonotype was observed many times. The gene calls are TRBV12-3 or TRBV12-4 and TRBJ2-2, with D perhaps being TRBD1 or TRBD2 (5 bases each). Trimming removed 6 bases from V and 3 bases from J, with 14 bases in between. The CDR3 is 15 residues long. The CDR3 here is CASRLGTRHTGELFF. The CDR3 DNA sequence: TGTGCCAGCAGACTGGGGACCCGGCACACCGGGGAGCTGTTTTTT.

The CDR3 DNA reads TGCAGCGTTGAAACAGGGGAAGATACGCAGTATTTT. This encodes CSVETGEDTQYF. The J gene is TRBJ2-3, the V gene TRBV29-1, with 7 positions matching TRBD1. This CDR3 is 12 amino acids long. V was clipped by 2 bases and J by 5 bases; unmatched bases: 1. Looked up from germline, CDR1 is SQVTM and CDR2 is ANQGSEA.

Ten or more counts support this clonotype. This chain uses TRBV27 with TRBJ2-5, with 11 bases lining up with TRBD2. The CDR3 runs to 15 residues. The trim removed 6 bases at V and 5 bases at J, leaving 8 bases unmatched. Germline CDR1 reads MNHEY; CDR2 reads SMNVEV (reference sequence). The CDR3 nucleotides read TGTGCCAGCAGCGACCTAGCGGGGGGACGGGAGACCCAGTACTTC. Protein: CASSDLAGGRETQYF.

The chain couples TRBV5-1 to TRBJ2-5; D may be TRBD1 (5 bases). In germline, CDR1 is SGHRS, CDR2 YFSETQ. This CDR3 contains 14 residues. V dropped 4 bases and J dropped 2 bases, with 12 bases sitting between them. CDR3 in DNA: TGCGCCAGCAGCCTGACGACAGTTCAAGAGACCCAGTACTTC. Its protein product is CASSLTTVQETQYF.

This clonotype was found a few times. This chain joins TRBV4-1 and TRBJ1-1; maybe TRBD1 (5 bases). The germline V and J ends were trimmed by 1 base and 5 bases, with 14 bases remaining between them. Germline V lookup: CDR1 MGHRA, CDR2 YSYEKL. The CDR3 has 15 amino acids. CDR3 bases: TGCGCCAGCAGCCAAGGCGGGGCAGGGATAACTGAAGCTTTCTTT. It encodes CASSQGGAGITEAFF.

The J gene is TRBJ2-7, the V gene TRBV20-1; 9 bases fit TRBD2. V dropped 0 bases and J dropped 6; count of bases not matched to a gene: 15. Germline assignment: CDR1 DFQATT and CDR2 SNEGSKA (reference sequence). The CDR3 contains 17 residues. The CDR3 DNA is TGCAGTGCTAGAGATAGACGAAATCTAGGACTAGCGCGCGAGCAGTACTTC. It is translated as CSARDRRNLGLAREQYF.

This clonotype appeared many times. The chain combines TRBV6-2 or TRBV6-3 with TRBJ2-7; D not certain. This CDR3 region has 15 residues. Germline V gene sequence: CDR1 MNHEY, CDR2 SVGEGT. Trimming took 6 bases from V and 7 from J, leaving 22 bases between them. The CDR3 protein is CASSRRRISPWEQYF. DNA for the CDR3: TGTGCCAGCAGCCGCCGGCGGATCTCGCCATGGGAGCAGTACTTC.

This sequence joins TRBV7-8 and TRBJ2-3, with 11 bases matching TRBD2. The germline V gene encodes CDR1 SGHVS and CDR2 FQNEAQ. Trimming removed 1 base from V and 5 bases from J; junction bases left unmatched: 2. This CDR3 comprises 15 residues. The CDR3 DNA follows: TGTGCCAGCAGCTTAGGGCTAGCGGGAGGAGATACGCAGTATTTT. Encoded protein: CASSLGLAGGDTQYF.

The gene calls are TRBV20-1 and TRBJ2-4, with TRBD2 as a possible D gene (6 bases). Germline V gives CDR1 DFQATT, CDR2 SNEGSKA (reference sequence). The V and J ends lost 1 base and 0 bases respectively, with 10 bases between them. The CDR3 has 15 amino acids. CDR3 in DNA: TGCAGTGCTAGAGGCGAGGGACTAGCCAAAAACATTCAGTACTTC. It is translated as CSARGEGLAKNIQYF.

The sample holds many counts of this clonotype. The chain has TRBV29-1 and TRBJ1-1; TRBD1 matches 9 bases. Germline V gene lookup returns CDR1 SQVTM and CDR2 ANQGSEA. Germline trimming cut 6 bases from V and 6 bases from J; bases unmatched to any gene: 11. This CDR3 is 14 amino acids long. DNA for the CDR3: TGCAGCGTCCCGGAGGGGGACAGGGCCTCTGAAGCTTTCTTT. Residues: CSVPEGDRASEAFF. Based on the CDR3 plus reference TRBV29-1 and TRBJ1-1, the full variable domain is SAVISQKPSRDICQRGTSLTIQCQVDSQVTMMFWYRQQPGQSLTLIATANQGSEATYESGFVIDKFPISRPNLTFSTLTVSNMSPEDSSIYLCSVPEGDRASEAFFGQGTRLTVV.

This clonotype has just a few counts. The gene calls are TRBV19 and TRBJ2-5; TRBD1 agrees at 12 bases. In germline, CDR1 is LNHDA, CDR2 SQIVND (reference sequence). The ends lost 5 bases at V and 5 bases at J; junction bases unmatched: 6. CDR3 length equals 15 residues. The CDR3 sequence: CASSSGTGGAETQYF. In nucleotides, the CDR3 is TGTGCCAGTAGTTCCGGGACAGGGGGCGCGGAGACCCAGTACTTC.